These 4 T cell receptor beta chains were all obtained from the same sample, sequenced in a study of OX40 agonist ivuxolimab in advanced cancers. The protocol was immunoSEQ multiplex PCR, while the TCRdb copy is restricted to in-frame clones and leaves out a portion. The data contain about 64,000 clones, roughly 90% of them seen just once; the ten biggest clones take up around 0.65%. Sequenced material: CD4+ or CD8+ T cells sorted from blood, taken in a trial of the OX40 agonist ivuxolimab. The receptors here all came from an adult with an advanced solid tumor such as melanoma, head and neck, liver or kidney cancer.

This clone is labeled medium-sized (0.01 to 0.1%). The CDR3 region has the DNA TGTGCCAGCAGCGTAAGATTCGAGTCCAACGAGCAGTACTTC. It codes for CASSVRFESNEQYF. This chain links TRBV9 with TRBJ2-7; D is ambiguous. CDR3 length equals 14 residues. Trimming took off 1 base at V and 5 bases at J, with 13 bases between the two ends. CDR1 and CDR2 from the germline V gene are SGDLS and YYNGEE. The full variable domain, its missing parts supplied by reference TRBV9 and TRBJ2-7, is DSGVTQTPKHLITATGQRVTLRCSPRSGDLSVYWYQQSLDQGLQFLIQYYNGEERAKGNILERFSAQQFPDLHSELNLSSLELGDSALYFCASSVRFESNEQYFGPGTRLTVT.

The genes are TRBV28 and TRBJ1-6; TRBD1 matches at 8 bases. Trimming removed 6 bases from V and 4 bases from J; junction bases left unmatched: 2. CDR1 is MDHEN, CDR2 SYDVKM, per germline. The CDR3 is made up of 14 amino acids. The CDR3 region is CASRGTGYNSPLHF. As DNA, the CDR3 is TGTGCCAGCAGGGGGACAGGATATAATTCACCCCTCCACTTT.

The J gene is TRBJ2-3, the V gene TRBV11-1, with 9 bases lining up with TRBD2. The CDR3 sequence is 14 residues long. V lost 3 bases, J lost 3 bases, and 1 base stayed unmatched. Per germline, CDR1 SGHAT and CDR2 FQDESV (reference sequence). CDR3 coding DNA: TGTGCCAGCAGCTTTAGCGGGAGTACAGATACGCAGTATTTT. Translating it yields CASSFSGSTDTQYF.

The gene calls are TRBV19 and TRBJ1-6; 9 nucleotides agree with TRBD1. Germline CDR1 is LNHDA and CDR2 is SQIVND (reference sequence). V gave up 8 bases and J gave up 8 bases; unmatched junction bases: 7. The CDR3 extends over 14 amino acids. CDR3 DNA sequence: TGTGCCAGTGAACCGGGACAGGGTGATTCACCCCTCCACTTT. Amino acids: CASEPGQGDSPLHF.